The next 5 T cell receptor beta chains were all read from a single sample in a study of T-cell memory formation after mild COVID-19. In TCRdb, the 5' RACE reads were re-called with MiXCR into one record per CDR3 protein. The sample shows roughly 400,000 distinct CDR3 sequences, roughly 26% of them seen only once. Sequencing input: PBMCs or a T cell subset sorted from them (not recorded which). These receptors were collected from an adult woman who had mild COVID-19 (a few samples of this study predate the infection). Cell type and time point are not known.

The chain is built from TRBV7-2 and TRBJ1-1, with D unresolved. The CDR3 has 14 residues. V gave up 4 bases and J gave up 4 bases, with 13 bases separating them. Germline CDR1 reads SGHTA; CDR2 reads FQGNSA. The CDR3 nucleotides read TGTGCCAGCAGCTCTAACCCCCTCGTCACTGAAGCTTTCTTT. Residues: CASSSNPLVTEAFF. Full variable domain (missing parts from reference TRBV7-2 and TRBJ1-1): GAGVSQSPSNKVTEKGKDVELRCDPISGHTALYWYRQSLGQGLEFLIYFQGNSAPDKSGLPSDRFSAERTGGSVSTLTIQRTQQEDSAVYLCASSSNPLVTEAFFGQGTRLTVV.

The table lists this clonotype with many counts. J is TRBJ1-5 and V is TRBV12-3 or TRBV12-4; perhaps TRBD1 as D (6 bases). The V and J ends lost 5 bases and 1 base respectively, with 6 bases between them. The CDR3 runs to 13 residues. CDR3 DNA: TGTGCCAGCAGTGGACAGAGCAATCAGCCCCAGCATTTT. It is translated as CASSGQSNQPQHF.

The V call is TRBV20-1, the J call TRBJ1-1; D not resolved. CDR3 size: 12 residues. The V and J ends lost 3 bases and 1 base respectively, with 6 bases between them. Per germline, CDR1 DFQATT and CDR2 SNEGSKA (reference sequence). The CDR3: CSASRGNTEAFF. For the CDR3, the DNA is TGCAGTGCTAGTCGAGGGAACACTGAAGCTTTCTTT.

This clonotype appeared a few times. J is TRBJ2-3 and V is TRBV24-1, with TRBD2 identical over 10 bases. V was clipped by 1 base and J by 3 bases; unmatched bases: 6. This CDR3 spans 17 amino acids. Germline assignment: CDR1 KGHDR and CDR2 SFDVKD. The CDR3 nucleotides read TGTGCCACCAGTGATTTACCTAGCGGGAGAGCGACAGATACGCAGTATTTT. Encoded protein: CATSDLPSGRATDTQYF.

In its sample, this clonotype was seen a few times. The V gene is TRBV5-1, the J gene TRBJ2-7; D may be TRBD1 (6 bases). The V gene's germline CDR1 is SGHRS and CDR2 YFSETQ. Trimming left V 1 base short and J 0 bases short, with 17 bases between. This CDR3 is 17 amino acids long. This chain's CDR3 is CASSLSTATGLSYEQYF. Written as DNA, the CDR3 is TGCGCCAGCAGCTTGTCAACGGCGACAGGCCTCTCCTACGAGCAGTACTTC. The full variable domain, its missing parts supplied by reference TRBV5-1 and TRBJ2-7, is KAGVTQTPRYLIKTRGQQVTLSCSPISGHRSVSWYQQTPGQGLQFLFEYFSETQRNKGNFPGRFSGRQFSNSRSEMNVSTLELGDSALYLCASSLSTATGLSYEQYFGPGTRLTVT.